The 16 T cell receptor beta chains below all came from one sample that was sequenced in a study of T-cell memory formation after mild COVID-19. TCRdb re-analysed the 5' RACE reads in MiXCR, keeping a single row per CDR3 protein. The data hold a few hundred thousand distinct CDR3 sequences, with under 30% observed a single time. Material: PBMCs or a T cell subset sorted from them (not recorded which). The receptors stem from an adult woman who had mild COVID-19 (a few samples of this study predate the infection). Cell type and time point are not known.

This clonotype was counted only a few times. V and J are TRBV5-1 and TRBJ1-1; D is possibly TRBD1 (5 bases). CDR1 and CDR2 (germline): SGHRS, YFSETQ. The CDR3 contains 14 residues. V was cut by 0 bases and J by 6 bases, with 12 bases left in between. Here the CDR3 reads CASSLAGGWAEAFF. CDR3 in DNA: TGCGCCAGCAGCTTGGCCGGGGGGTGGGCTGAAGCTTTCTTT.

This chain uses TRBV21-1 with TRBJ1-1; the table's D call TRBD1 went unverified against the DNA. TRBV21-1 has pseudogene status. This CDR3 spans 17 amino acids. Here the CDR3 reads CASSKIGGRRVDTEAFF. CDR3 nucleotides: TGTGCCAGCAGCAAAATCGGGGGTCGGAGAGTGGACACTGAAGCTTTCTTT.

J is TRBJ2-6 and V is TRBV6-5; 9 bases match TRBD2. The CDR3 loop spans 18 amino acids. From germline, CDR1 is MNHEY and CDR2 SVGAGI. The V and J ends lost 2 bases and 4 bases, in that order; junction bases with no gene match: 9. CDR3 loop: CASSYVPSGVAGANVLTF. The CDR3 DNA reads as TGTGCCAGCAGTTACGTACCTAGCGGGGTGGCCGGGGCCAACGTCCTGACTTTC.

This clonotype was observed a single time. The chain couples TRBV15 to TRBJ2-3; D is undetermined. The germline V gene has CDR1 LNHNV and CDR2 YYDKDF (reference sequence). Trimming cost V 8 bases and J 0 bases, with 12 bases left between them. This CDR3 comprises 14 residues. CDR3 sequence reads: CATQSGASTDTQYF. The DNA for the CDR3 is TGTGCCACCCAAAGTGGTGCTAGCACAGATACGCAGTATTTT.

Regarding this clonotype: An end of the junction differs from the germline gene, which may be a read error. The gene calls are TRBV7-7 and TRBJ2-5; D gene ambiguous. This CDR3 spans 15 amino acids. Germline V gene lookup returns CDR1 SSHAT and CDR2 FNYEAQ (reference sequence). The CDR3 DNA reads as TGTGCTAGCAGCCCATTAGTAGGGTCGTGGGAGACCCAGTACTTC. Its protein is CASSPLVGSWETQYF.

This clonotype showed up just a few times. The chain carries TRBV18 and TRBJ2-5, with D unresolved. Germline CDR1 is KGHSH and CDR2 is LQKENI. V gave up 4 bases and J gave up 5 bases, with 11 bases separating them. This CDR3 has 13 residues. The DNA for the CDR3 is TGTGCCAGCTCACGATATACAAGCGAGACCCAGTACTTC. Translating it yields CASSRYTSETQYF.

This clonotype was seen repeatedly, ten times or more. The rearrangement joins TRBV24-1 to TRBJ2-7; D is unclear. The CDR3 has 13 amino acids. Germline V gene data show CDR1 as KGHDR and CDR2 as SFDVKD. The V and J ends lost 4 bases and 2 bases respectively, with 8 bases between them. The CDR3: CATSDAATYEQYF. The CDR3 bases are TGTGCCACCAGTGACGCTGCTACCTACGAGCAGTACTTC.

This clonotype was detected only a few times. The rearrangement links TRBV7-8 to TRBJ2-3; weak D call: TRBD2 (6 bases). Looked up from germline, CDR1 is SGHVS and CDR2 is FQNEAQ. V shed 5 bases and J shed 2 bases, with 14 bases lying between them. The CDR3 sequence is 15 residues long. The CDR3 DNA reads TGTGCCAGCAGCCCGCGGGAAACTGTCACAGATACGCAGTATTTT. As protein: CASSPRETVTDTQYF.

This clonotype was seen more than once but under ten times. This CDR3 is CASSLDAASLEQYF. The CDR3 DNA sequence: TGTGCCAGCAGCTTAGATGCAGCTTCACTAGAGCAGTACTTC. This chain links TRBV11-2 with TRBJ2-7; D not resolved. Trimming removed 0 bases at V and 7 bases at J, with 13 bases between. This CDR3 contains 14 residues. Germline V gives CDR1 SGHAT, CDR2 FQNNGV.

This clonotype was detected a few times. This rearrangement joins TRBV20-1 to TRBJ1-2; D gene uncertain. Trimming stripped 0 bases from V and 2 bases from J, with 13 bases between. Per the germline V gene, CDR1 is DFQATT and CDR2 is SNEGSKA (reference sequence). There are 15 residues in the CDR3. This chain's CDR3 is CSARDIGQENYGYTF. The CDR3 DNA reads TGCAGTGCTAGAGACATCGGGCAGGAAAACTATGGCTACACCTTC.

V and J are TRBV12-3 or TRBV12-4 and TRBJ2-7; perhaps TRBD1 as D (9 bases). CDR3 size: 15 residues. Trimming took 6 bases from V and 3 from J, leaving 18 bases between them. For the CDR3, the DNA is TGTGCCAGCAGCCGGGAGGGACAGGGACGCTACGAGCAGTACTTC. Its protein is CASSREGQGRYEQYF.

This clonotype was counted ten times or more. This chain links TRBV7-9 with TRBJ1-2; D remains unclear. The ends were cut back, 1 base at V and 3 bases at J, with 12 bases in the middle. The CDR3 spans 15 residues. CDR1 and CDR2 from the germline V gene are SEHNR and FQNEAQ (reference sequence). CDR3 loop: CASSLEVGIYYGYTF. The CDR3 DNA follows: TGTGCCAGCAGCTTAGAAGTGGGGATTTACTATGGCTACACCTTC. Variable domain in full (rest from reference TRBV7-9 and TRBJ1-2): DTGVSQNPRHKITKRGQNVTFRCDPISEHNRLYWYRQTLGQGPEFLTYFQNEAQLEKSRLLSDRFSAERPKGSFSTLEIQRTEQGDSAMYLCASSLEVGIYYGYTFGSGTRLTVV.

The V and J genes are TRBV20-1 and TRBJ2-2; the match to TRBD2 covers 8 bases. Losses at the gene ends were 0 bases for V and 5 bases for J; bases not matched to a gene: 8. In germline, CDR1 is DFQATT, CDR2 SNEGSKA (reference sequence). The CDR3 is 16 residues long. CDR3 coding DNA: TGCAGTGCTAGAGATTGGACGGGGGGGCCAACCGGGGAGCTGTTTTTT. Translating gives CSARDWTGGPTGELFF.

This clonotype was counted between two and nine times. The V and J genes are TRBV20-1 and TRBJ1-5, with a tentative D call TRBD1 (5 bases). This CDR3 has 16 amino acids. CDR1 DFQATT and CDR2 SNEGSKA come from the germline V gene (reference sequence). Trimming shortened V by 1 base and J by 0 bases, and 13 bases separated the two germline ends. The CDR3 region is CSARGEGVYSNQPQHF. Written as DNA, the CDR3 is TGCAGTGCTAGAGGGGAAGGGGTTTATAGCAATCAGCCCCAGCATTTT.

As DNA, the CDR3 is TGTGCCAGCAGCATCTCGACAGGGGGAACGGTTCGGGCCAAAAACATTCAGTACTTC. This translates into CASSISTGGTVRAKNIQYF. The genes are TRBV7-2 and TRBJ2-4, with 9 bases aligning to TRBD1. V was clipped by 5 bases and J by 1 base; unmatched bases: 15. There are 19 residues in the CDR3. The germline CDR1 and CDR2 sequences are SGHTA and FQGNSA.

This clonotype has just a few counts. The rearrangement uses TRBV12-3 or TRBV12-4 and TRBJ2-1; TRBD1 aligns across 7 bases. V trimming: 8 bases; J trimming: 4 bases; junction bases outside the gene matches: 5. CDR3 length equals 13 residues. The CDR3 here is CASGGQLYNEQFF. For the CDR3, the DNA is TGTGCCAGCGGGGGACAGTTATACAATGAGCAGTTCTTC.